This passage covers 10 T cell receptor beta chains from one sample sequenced in a study of T cell responses to AZD1222 COVID-19 vaccine. Sequencing was performed with immunoSEQ multiplex PCR; in TCRdb, only in-frame clones are kept and a portion is missing. The sample yields about 110,000 clones, roughly 92% seen once. This specimen was peripheral blood, taken 28 days after the second AZD1222 dose. The origin of the receptors is an adult who received the AZD1222 COVID-19 vaccine.

This clone was found once. The chain uses TRBV6-5 and TRBJ1-3; no definite D call. V lost 2 bases, J lost 0 bases, and 8 bases lay in between. This CDR3 has 15 amino acids. From germline, CDR1 is MNHEY and CDR2 SVGAGI. The CDR3 nucleotides read TGTGCCAGCAGTTACCGGCCATTCTCTGGAAACACCATATATTTT. Amino acids: CASSYRPFSGNTIYF.

The chain uses TRBV2 and TRBJ1-1; D remains ambiguous. The CDR3 is made up of 14 amino acids. V lost 7 bases and J lost 0, with 12 bases in between. The germline V gene has CDR1 SNHLY and CDR2 FYNNEI. The CDR3 DNA follows: TGTGCCAGCATATTCGGTCCATTGAACACTGAAGCTTTCTTT. Translating gives CASIFGPLNTEAFF.

V usage is TRBV10-1 and J usage is TRBJ2-1; 7 bases are a match to TRBD2. Trimming at V came to 4 bases and at J to 5 bases, leaving 5 bases not matched to a gene. CDR3 length: 14 amino acids. The germline V gene has CDR1 WNHNN and CDR2 SYGVQD (reference sequence). As DNA, the CDR3 is TGCGCCAGCAGTGGGTCTAGCGGAAACAATGAGCAGTTCTTC. Translating it yields CASSGSSGNNEQFF.

This chain uses TRBV25-1 with TRBJ2-3; no clear D gene. V gave up 1 base and J gave up 1 base, with 9 bases separating them. The CDR3 has 15 residues. The germline gives CDR1 MGHDK, CDR2 SYGVNS. The CDR3 spells CASSESGRGTDTQYF. For the CDR3, the DNA is TGTGCCAGCAGTGAATCCGGACGAGGCACAGATACGCAGTATTTT.

CDR3 protein: CASSYGQFLYEQYF. The CDR3 coding sequence is TGTGCCAGCAGTTACGGGCAATTTCTCTACGAGCAGTACTTC. The J gene is TRBJ2-7, the V gene TRBV6-2 or TRBV6-3; no clear D gene. Trimming cost V 2 bases and J 3 bases, with 11 bases left between them. CDR1 and CDR2 from the germline V gene are MNHEY and SVGEGT. The CDR3 has 14 amino acids.

This clone showed up just once. The rearrangement links TRBV5-1 to TRBJ1-2, with D maybe TRBD1 (6 bases). Trimming removed 0 bases from V and 5 bases from J, with 14 bases in between. CDR3 length: 15 residues. Per the germline V gene, CDR1 is SGHRS and CDR2 is YFSETQ. The CDR3 here is CASSLGGPGRYGYTF. CDR3 in DNA: TGCGCCAGCAGCTTGGGGGGGCCGGGGAGATATGGCTACACCTTC.

The chain is built from TRBV5-1 and TRBJ2-1; D uncertain. Germline V CDR1 and CDR2: SGHRS, YFSETQ. The CDR3 length is 15 residues. V was shortened by 0 bases and J by 6 bases, with 13 bases between the two germline ends. The CDR3 spells CASSLVRSSLNEQFF. CDR3 sequence (DNA): TGCGCCAGCAGCTTGGTGAGGTCCTCTCTCAATGAGCAGTTCTTC.

V is TRBV18 and J is TRBJ1-6; D unresolved. Germline V gene sequence: CDR1 KGHSH, CDR2 LQKENI. V gave up 4 bases and J gave up 9 bases, with 19 bases separating them. This CDR3 has 16 amino acids. This CDR3 reads CASSQGLSAEISPLHF. CDR3 nucleotides: TGTGCCAGCTCACAAGGACTCTCGGCCGAGATTTCACCCCTCCACTTT.

This clone was recorded once. The rearrangement joins TRBV3-1 (or the pseudogene TRBV3-2) to TRBJ1-5; TRBD1 might be the D (5 bases). Germline assignment: CDR1 LGHDT and CDR2 YNNKEL (reference sequence). The ends were cut back, 0 bases at V and 6 bases at J, with 6 bases in the middle. The CDR3 has 13 amino acids. The CDR3: CASSQEGGQPQHF. The CDR3 nucleotides are TGTGCCAGCAGCCAAGAGGGGGGTCAGCCCCAGCATTTT.

This clone is labeled medium-sized. The V call is TRBV10-1, the J call TRBJ2-2, with D unresolved. Germline CDR1 reads WNHNN; CDR2 reads SYGVQD (reference sequence). V lost 3 bases, J lost 3 bases, and 8 bases lay in between. The CDR3 runs to 14 residues. In DNA form, the CDR3 reads TGCGCCAGCAGTGATGGCACCGACACCGGGGAGCTGTTTTTT. Its translation is CASSDGTDTGELFF.